Listed below are T cell receptor beta chains from one sample, sequenced in a study of T-cell memory formation after mild COVID-19. MiXCR, applied by TCRdb to the 5' RACE reads, yields one record per CDR3 protein. The table shows fewer than 400,000 distinct CDR3 sequences, with approximately 15% occurring only once. Material for sequencing was PBMCs or a T cell subset sorted from them (not recorded which). These receptors all stem from a man younger than 35 who had mild COVID-19 (a few samples of this study predate the infection). Cell type and time point are not known. Each CDR3 is given with its conserved first and last residue. A D gene is named only where the DNA matches it firmly. Clone size is not always given. Where it is, it says once, few, many or a class for expanded clones.

v_gene: TRBV6-5; d_gene: .; abundance: .; j_gene: TRBJ1-1; CDR3aa: CASSYAENTEAFF; CDR3nt: TGTGCCAGCAGTTATGCAGAGAACACTGAAGCTTTCTTT
v_gene: TRBV20-1; d_gene: .; abundance: .; j_gene: TRBJ1-6; CDR3aa: CSAGGVDSPLHF; CDR3nt: TGCAGTGCGGGGGGGGTAGATTCACCCCTCCACTTT
v_gene: TRBV6-4; d_gene: .; abundance: few; j_gene: TRBJ2-3; CDR3aa: CASSDGIDTDTQYF; CDR3nt: TGTGCCAGCAGTGACGGGATCGACACAGATACGCAGTATTTT
v_gene: TRBV29-1; d_gene: .; abundance: many; j_gene: TRBJ2-3; CDR3aa: CSLRGVRDTQYF; CDR3nt: TGCAGCCTTAGGGGGGTGAGGGATACGCAGTATTTT
v_gene: TRBV4-3; d_gene: .; abundance: .; j_gene: TRBJ1-5; CDR3aa: CASSRELGSNQPQHF; CDR3nt: TGCGCCAGCAGCCGCGAGCTCGGAAGCAATCAGCCCCAGCATTTT
v_gene: TRBV29-1; d_gene: TRBD2; abundance: .; j_gene: TRBJ2-1; CDR3aa: CSVKIPGLAGAYNEQFF; CDR3nt: TGCAGCGTTAAGATCCCGGGACTAGCGGGAGCGTACAATGAGCAGTTCTTC
v_gene: TRBV7-3; d_gene: .; abundance: many; j_gene: TRBJ2-1; CDR3aa: CASSYSGSYNEQFF; CDR3nt: TGTGCCAGCAGCTACTCAGGCTCCTACAATGAGCAGTTCTTC
v_gene: TRBV6-4; d_gene: .; abundance: many; j_gene: TRBJ2-3; CDR3aa: CASSDGATDTQYF; CDR3nt: TGTGCCAGCAGTGACGGGGCCACAGATACGCAGTATTTT
v_gene: TRBV7-3; d_gene: .; abundance: .; j_gene: TRBJ2-5; CDR3aa: CASSLSGDETQYF; CDR3nt: TGTGCCAGCAGCTTATCGGGGGACGAGACCCAGTACTTC
v_gene: TRBV25-1; d_gene: TRBD1; abundance: few; j_gene: TRBJ2-3; CDR3aa: CASSEIGQGSTDTQYF; CDR3nt: TGTGCCAGCAGTGAGATTGGACAGGGAAGCACAGATACGCAGTATTTT
v_gene: TRBV29-1; d_gene: TRBD1; abundance: many; j_gene: TRBJ2-5; CDR3aa: CSGQGLGETQYF; CDR3nt: TGCAGCGGACAGGGGTTGGGAGAGACCCAGTACTTC
v_gene: TRBV7-2; d_gene: .; abundance: few; j_gene: TRBJ2-1; CDR3aa: CASSLSPVRSYNEQFF; CDR3nt: TGTGCCAGCAGCTTATCTCCGGTTAGGTCCTACAATGAGCAGTTCTTC
v_gene: TRBV7-9; d_gene: .; abundance: few; j_gene: TRBJ1-5; CDR3aa: CASSLWTALGNQPQHF; CDR3nt: TGTGCCAGCAGCCTCTGGACAGCTCTGGGCAATCAGCCCCAGCATTTT
v_gene: TRBV9; d_gene: .; abundance: .; j_gene: TRBJ2-3; CDR3aa: CASSVASTGDTQYF; CDR3nt: TGTGCCAGCAGCGTCGCCAGCACGGGAGATACGCAGTATTTT
v_gene: TRBV5-1; d_gene: .; abundance: .; j_gene: TRBJ1-4; CDR3aa: CASSFLQGANEKLFF; CDR3nt: TGCGCCAGCAGCTTTTTACAGGGAGCTAATGAAAAACTGTTTTTT
v_gene: TRBV27; d_gene: TRBD1; abundance: .; j_gene: TRBJ2-4; CDR3aa: CASSLDATGAAKNIQYF; CDR3nt: TGTGCCAGCAGTTTAGATGCCACAGGGGCGGCCAAAAACATTCAGTACTTC
v_gene: TRBV6-2/TRBV6-3; d_gene: .; abundance: .; j_gene: TRBJ1-1; CDR3aa: CASSYWGATDTEAFF; CDR3nt: TGTGCCAGCAGTTACTGGGGGGCTACGGACACTGAAGCTTTCTTT
v_gene: TRBV4-2; d_gene: TRBD1; abundance: .; j_gene: TRBJ1-1; CDR3aa: CASSRAMTGSTEAFF; CDR3nt: TGTGCCAGCAGCCGTGCGATGACAGGGAGCACTGAAGCTTTCTTT
v_gene: TRBV20-1; d_gene: .; abundance: .; j_gene: TRBJ1-1; CDR3aa: CSARGIGGNTEAFF; CDR3nt: TGCAGTGCTAGAGGAATAGGCGGGAACACTGAAGCTTTCTTT
v_gene: TRBV25-1; d_gene: .; abundance: .; j_gene: TRBJ2-5; CDR3aa: CASSDFLRLGGTQYF; CDR3nt: TGTGCCAGCAGTGATTTTTTGAGACTCGGCGGGACCCAGTACTTC
v_gene: TRBV27; d_gene: .; abundance: .; j_gene: TRBJ1-6; CDR3aa: CASSYLQGFSYNSPLHF; CDR3nt: TGTGCCAGCAGCTATCTACAGGGTTTCTCCTATAATTCACCCCTCCACTTT
v_gene: TRBV18; d_gene: .; abundance: .; j_gene: TRBJ1-5; CDR3aa: CASSVEAPNQPQHF; CDR3nt: TGTGCCAGCTCAGTTGAAGCCCCTAATCAGCCCCAGCATTTT